This TCR beta chain was found in a study of T cell responses to AZD1222 COVID-19 vaccine. The CDR3 covers 14 residues. V was clipped by 6 bases and J by 3 bases; unmatched bases: 4. The germline V gene has CDR1 SGHRS and CDR2 YFSETQ. TCRdb's copy holds only in-frame clones and misses some; the assay was immunoSEQ multiplex PCR. This table holds 150,000 to 200,000 clones, 92% found once. Sample: peripheral blood, taken 28 days after the second AZD1222 dose. J is TRBJ2-1 and V is TRBV5-1; 9 bases match TRBD1. The receptor's source is an adult who received the AZD1222 COVID-19 vaccine. The DNA for the CDR3 is TGCGCCAGCACTCTGACAGGGGGCTACAATGAGCAGTTCTTC. Protein: CASTLTGGYNEQFF.